These 27 T cell receptor beta chains originate from one sample sequenced in a study of cytotoxic CD8 clonotypes in ibrutinib-treated CLL. Data came from immunoSEQ multiplex PCR; TCRdb stores just in-frame clones and leaves some out. The sample includes around 200,000 clones, 70% seen only once; the top ten take approximately 6%. The input for sequencing was PBMCs, taken after 12 months of ibrutinib treatment. These receptors were taken from a human donor with chronic lymphocytic leukemia.

The sample holds many counts of this clone. The chain has TRBV6-5 and TRBJ2-7, with 7 positions matching TRBD2. Germline values: CDR1 MNHEY, CDR2 SVGAGI. The CDR3 has 15 residues. Losses at the gene ends were 7 bases for V and 4 bases for J; bases not matched to a gene: 13. The CDR3 DNA is TGTGCCAGCAAATGGCTAGCGGAGGCCTCATACGAGCAGTACTTC. Its translation: CASKWLAEASYEQYF.

V gene TRBV28 combines with J gene TRBJ1-1; unclear D gene. CDR1 and CDR2 (germline): MDHEN, SYDVKM. Trimming removed 4 bases from V and 0 bases from J, with 15 bases in between. The CDR3 spans 16 residues. CDR3 in DNA: TGTGCCAGCAGTTCCCTCATGGGGTCTTTGAACACTGAAGCTTTCTTT. Translation: CASSSLMGSLNTEAFF. The full variable domain, rest sourced from reference TRBV28 and TRBJ1-1, is DVKVTQSSRYLVKRTGEKVFLECVQDMDHENMFWYRQDPGLGLRLIYFSYDVKMKEKGDIPEGYSVSREKKERFSLILESASTNQTSMYLCASSSLMGSLNTEAFFGQGTRLTVV.

J is TRBJ2-7 and V is TRBV30; 14 positions agree with TRBD2. With 0 bases clipped from V and 9 bases from J, the junction kept 10 bases outside the gene matches. This CDR3 spans 16 amino acids. CDR1 is GTSNPN and CDR2 is SVGIG in the germline V gene (reference sequence). CDR3 nucleotide sequence: TGTGCCTGGAGTGTAGGAGGGACTAGCGGGAGTCAATGGCAGTACTTC. Its protein product is CAWSVGGTSGSQWQYF.

This clone was recorded many times. V usage is TRBV10-1 and J usage is TRBJ1-2; the D gene is possibly TRBD1 (5 bases). Between the trimmed V and J ends, which lost 6 bases and 5 bases, there was a span of 16 bases. Germline CDR1 and CDR2: WNHNN and SYGVQD (reference sequence). The length of the CDR3 is 14 residues. CDR3 in amino acids: CASRPGPRVYGYTF. The CDR3 nucleotides are TGCGCCAGCAGGCCGGGACCCAGGGTTTATGGCTACACCTTC.

The chain employs TRBV5-1 and TRBJ2-4; TRBD2 aligns across 8 bases. The trim removed 3 bases at V and 7 bases at J, leaving 9 bases unmatched. The germline V gene has CDR1 SGHRS and CDR2 YFSETQ. The length of the CDR3 is 15 residues. The CDR3 loop is CASSSLPGLGNIQYF. The CDR3 bases are TGCGCCAGCAGCTCTTTACCGGGACTAGGGAACATTCAGTACTTC.

The J gene is TRBJ2-7, the V gene TRBV6-5; 8 bases agree with TRBD1. V gave up 3 bases and J gave up 5 bases; unmatched junction bases: 6. The length of the CDR3 is 14 residues. Germline V gene lookup returns CDR1 MNHEY and CDR2 SVGAGI. The CDR3 nucleotides read TGTGCCAGCAGTTATTTGGACAGGGAGGACGAGCAGTACTTC. Encoded protein: CASSYLDREDEQYF.

The chain carries TRBV2 and TRBJ2-5, with 10 nucleotides matching TRBD1. Germline V lookup: CDR1 SNHLY, CDR2 FYNNEI. The length of the CDR3 is 16 residues. The ends lost 7 bases at V and 0 bases at J; junction bases unmatched: 8. The CDR3 here is CASTPRDRGNQETQYF. As DNA, the CDR3 is TGTGCCAGCACCCCCAGGGACAGGGGAAACCAAGAGACCCAGTACTTC.

This clone was seen a handful of times. Written as DNA, the CDR3 is TGTGCCAGCAGCGTAGACTGGATCTGGTCTGGAAACACCATATATTTT. This codes for CASSVDWIWSGNTIYF. This rearrangement joins TRBV9 to TRBJ1-3; D is ambiguous. Germline values: CDR1 SGDLS, CDR2 YYNGEE. The germline V and J ends were trimmed by 0 bases and 1 base, with 11 bases remaining between them. The CDR3 is 16 residues long. Variable domain in full (rest from reference TRBV9 and TRBJ1-3): DSGVTQTPKHLITATGQRVTLRCSPRSGDLSVYWYQQSLDQGLQFLIQYYNGEERAKGNILERFSAQQFPDLHSELNLSSLELGDSALYFCASSVDWIWSGNTIYFGEGSWLTVV.

The rearrangement joins TRBV7-9 to TRBJ1-2; 9 nucleotides match TRBD1. V lost 5 bases and J lost 8; bases outside the gene matches: 3. CDR1 is SEHNR and CDR2 is FQNEAQ in the germline V gene (reference sequence). The CDR3 consists of 12 residues. The CDR3 sequence: CASSPDRGGYTF. Written as DNA, the CDR3 is TGTGCCAGCAGCCCGGACAGGGGAGGCTACACCTTC.

The V and J genes are TRBV19 and TRBJ1-1; TRBD1 might be the D (5 bases). Trimming took 7 bases from V and 4 from J, leaving 16 bases between them. The CDR3 length is 14 residues. The germline V gene encodes CDR1 LNHDA and CDR2 SQIVND (reference sequence). CDR3 in amino acids: CASTMGRLGTEAFF. DNA for the CDR3: TGTGCCAGTACCATGGGGCGGTTGGGCACTGAAGCTTTCTTT. Full variable domain (outside the CDR3, taken from reference TRBV19 and TRBJ1-1): DGGITQSPKYLFRKEGQNVTLSCEQNLNHDAMYWYRQDPGQGLRLIYYSQIVNDFQKGDIAEGYSVSREKKESFPLTVTSAQKNPTAFYLCASTMGRLGTEAFFGQGTRLTVV.

The chain is built from TRBV7-9 and TRBJ1-1; maybe TRBD1 (5 bases). The CDR3 is 12 amino acids. CDR1 and CDR2 from the germline V gene are SEHNR and FQNEAQ (reference sequence). As DNA, the CDR3 is TGTGCTTCTCGGGGGAGAGACACTGAAGCTTTCTTT. Translation: CASRGRDTEAFF.

The rearrangement links TRBV11-2 to TRBJ2-1, with D possibly being TRBD2 (6 bases). CDR3 length: 15 amino acids. The germline gives CDR1 SGHAT, CDR2 FQNNGV. V was pared by 5 bases and J by 5 bases, with 16 bases between. The CDR3 loop reads CASSPWGERDNEQFF. The CDR3, as DNA: TGTGCCAGCAGCCCATGGGGGGAACGGGACAATGAGCAGTTCTTC.

The chain employs TRBV28 and TRBJ2-7; no clear D. This CDR3 spans 12 amino acids. Trimming pared 7 bases from V and 1 base from J, leaving 8 bases between. Germline CDR1 MDHEN, CDR2 SYDVKM. CDR3 residues: CASNKRSYEQYF. CDR3 nucleotide sequence: TGTGCCAGCAACAAGCGATCCTACGAGCAGTACTTC.

CDR3 loop: CASTPTGGSNSPLHF. DNA for the CDR3: TGTGCCAGTACCCCGACAGGGGGGAGTAATTCACCCCTCCACTTT. This chain links TRBV19 with TRBJ1-6; 9 bases agree with TRBD1. The V segment lost 7 bases and the J segment 6 bases; nucleotides outside the gene matches: 7. The CDR3 length is 15 residues. Germline loops: CDR1 LNHDA, CDR2 SQIVND (reference sequence).

The chain links TRBV5-8 to TRBJ1-2; D may be TRBD1 (5 bases). CDR3 length: 14 residues. CDR1 SGHTS and CDR2 YDEGEE come from the germline V gene. V lost 0 bases, J lost 7 bases, and 13 bases lay in between. The CDR3 here is CASSLERGSGGYTF. In nucleotides, the CDR3 is TGTGCCAGCAGCTTGGAGAGGGGATCGGGTGGCTACACCTTC.

This clone appeared a single time. This rearrangement joins TRBV30 to TRBJ1-5; 7 bases line up with TRBD1. V shed 7 bases and J 2 bases; nucleotides not matched to a gene: 2. The CDR3 loop spans 12 amino acids. CDR1 and CDR2 (germline): GTSNPN, SVGIG (reference sequence). CDR3 DNA: TGTGCCTACGGGACAGGCAATCAGCCCCAGCATTTT. It encodes CAYGTGNQPQHF. The variable domain in full, completed from reference TRBV30 and TRBJ1-5, reads SQTIHQWPATLVQPVGSPLSLECTVEGTSNPNLYWYRQAAGRGLQLLFYSVGIGQISSEVPQNLSASRPQDRQFILSSKKLLLSDSGFYLCAYGTGNQPQHFGDGTRLSIL.

The chain combines TRBV28 with TRBJ1-5; no clear D gene. Germline V gene sequence: CDR1 MDHEN, CDR2 SYDVKM. V dropped 3 bases and J dropped 7 bases, with 7 bases sitting between them. The CDR3 sequence is 12 residues long. The CDR3 bases are TGTGCCAGCAGTTTGGGAGGGCAGCCCCAGCATTTT. Translating it yields CASSLGGQPQHF.

The chain is built from TRBV6-5 and TRBJ1-3; D is perhaps TRBD1 (5 bases). This CDR3 region has 14 residues. Germline V gene lookup returns CDR1 MNHEY and CDR2 SVGAGI. Trimming removed 4 bases from V and 8 bases from J, with 15 bases in between. The chain's CDR3 is CASSSLTGWDTIYF. Written as DNA, the CDR3 is TGTGCCAGCAGTTCCCTCACAGGATGGGACACCATATATTTT.

This clone was detected once. V is TRBV29-1 and J is TRBJ2-3, with D tentatively TRBD1 (6 bases). V lost 6 bases and J lost 8, with 12 bases in between. Germline V gives CDR1 SQVTM, CDR2 ANQGSEA. The CDR3 is made up of 11 amino acids. CDR3 nucleotides: TGCAGCGTATTACAGGGTATTACGCAGTATTTT. Residues: CSVLQGITQYF.

This clone was recorded only once. The chain uses TRBV7-2 and TRBJ2-2, with TRBD2 matching 7 bases. The CDR3 is 13 residues long. The V segment lost 11 bases and the J segment 6 bases; nucleotides outside the gene matches: 9. The germline V gene has CDR1 SGHTA and CDR2 FQGNSA. The CDR3 is CAAAGTTAGELFF. The CDR3 DNA is TGTGCCGCCGCGGGGACTACGGCCGGGGAGCTGTTTTTT. The entire variable domain, with the rest obtained from reference TRBV7-2 and TRBJ2-2, is as follows: GAGVSQSPSNKVTEKGKDVELRCDPISGHTALYWYRQSLGQGLEFLIYFQGNSAPDKSGLPSDRFSAERTGGSVSTLTIQRTQQEDSAVYLCAAAGTTAGELFFGEGSRLTVL.

The chain links TRBV6-5 to TRBJ1-1; 7 bases are shared with TRBD1. The CDR3 is 15 amino acids. J gave up 0 bases and V 9 bases, and 10 bases lay outside the gene matches. Germline assignment: CDR1 MNHEY and CDR2 SVGAGI. The CDR3 here is CASRQGGLMNTEAFF. The CDR3 nucleotides are TGTGCCAGTAGACAGGGAGGCCTAATGAACACTGAAGCTTTCTTT.

The V call is TRBV28, the J call TRBJ2-1; 7 bases match TRBD2. Trimming took 6 bases from V and 3 from J; bases not matched to a gene: 11. The CDR3 is 16 residues long. CDR1 is MDHEN, CDR2 SYDVKM, per germline. The CDR3 protein is CASRPGTTAFYNEQFF. The CDR3 bases are TGTGCCAGCAGGCCTGGGACTACGGCGTTCTACAATGAGCAGTTCTTC.

The rearrangement uses TRBV30 and TRBJ2-1, with TRBD2 matching over 11 bases. The germline gives CDR1 GTSNPN, CDR2 SVGIG (reference sequence). The ends lost 6 bases at V and 6 bases at J; junction bases unmatched: 10. This CDR3 is built from 15 residues. CDR3 bases: TGTGCCTGTAGGACTAGCGGGCAACGAGGCAATGAGCAGTTCTTC. Its protein product is CACRTSGQRGNEQFF.

The chain links TRBV6-4 to TRBJ2-5; 11 bases agree with TRBD2. J was trimmed by 2 bases and V by 7 bases; bases with no gene match: 15. In germline, CDR1 is MRHNA, CDR2 SNTAGT. This CDR3 spans 18 amino acids. The CDR3 bases are TGTGCCAGCAAAGAGGGGCCTAGCGGGGGGCAGGATCAAGAGACCCAGTACTTC. The encoded protein is CASKEGPSGGQDQETQYF.

The chain uses TRBV9 and TRBJ1-5, with no clear D. Trimming removed 4 bases at V and 1 base at J, with 12 bases between. CDR3 size: 15 residues. CDR1 and CDR2 from the germline V gene are SGDLS and YYNGEE. The CDR3 sequence: CASSPDGGSNQPQHF. The CDR3 nucleotides read TGTGCCAGCAGCCCCGACGGTGGCAGCAATCAGCCCCAGCATTTT.

This CDR3 is CASSLVGTDTQYF. The CDR3 region has the DNA TGCGCCAGCAGCTTGGTCGGCACAGATACGCAGTATTTT. J is TRBJ2-3 and V is TRBV5-1; no clear D. V lost 0 bases, J lost 1 base, and 3 bases lay in between. Germline V gives CDR1 SGHRS, CDR2 YFSETQ. This CDR3 contains 13 residues. Full variable domain (missing parts from reference TRBV5-1 and TRBJ2-3): KAGVTQTPRYLIKTRGQQVTLSCSPISGHRSVSWYQQTPGQGLQFLFEYFSETQRNKGNFPGRFSGRQFSNSRSEMNVSTLELGDSALYLCASSLVGTDTQYFGPGTRLTVL.

This clone was counted a few times. At one boundary the junction diverges from the germline segment, which might be a read error. This sequence joins TRBV20-1 and TRBJ2-7; D gene unclear. The CDR3 extends over 11 amino acids. Looked up from germline, CDR1 is DFQATT and CDR2 is SNEGSKA (reference sequence). CDR3 sequence (DNA): TGCAGTGCAACCGGGTCCTTCGAGCAGTACTTC. Encoded protein: CSATGSFEQYF.